Below, 14 T cell receptor beta chains from the same sample are listed, as sequenced in a study of T cell repertoires in cytomegalovirus infection. MiXCR was run by TCRdb on the reads, yielding one entry per CDR3 protein. The sample has a few hundred thousand distinct CDR3 sequences, around a third seen once. What these receptors recognize is not known. This specimen consisted of cultured PBMCs, obtained from culture after CMV antigen stimulation. Every receptor here comes from a human donor in good health (CMV status not recorded). Some clones in this sample may be carry-over from other donors' samples.

J is TRBJ2-7 and V is TRBV6-5; 9 bases fit TRBD1. This CDR3 has 14 amino acids. CDR1 is MNHEY and CDR2 is SVGAGI in the germline V gene. With 5 bases clipped from V and 2 bases from J, the junction kept 4 bases outside the gene matches. For the CDR3, the DNA is TGTGCCAGCAGTCGACAGGGGGGCGCCTACGAGCAGTACGTC. Translated: CASSRQGGAYEQYV.

This clonotype was picked up a small number of times. The chain recombines TRBV28 with TRBJ2-2; 9 positions match TRBD1. Germline-derived CDR1 and CDR2 are MDHEN and SYDVKM. The V gene end was trimmed by 4 bases and the J gene end by 3 bases; junction bases not matched to a gene: 6. This CDR3 is built from 16 residues. The chain's CDR3 is CASSSGQGIDTGELFF. For the CDR3, the DNA is TGTGCCAGCAGTTCGGGACAGGGTATTGACACCGGGGAGCTGTTTTTT.

The J gene is TRBJ2-2, the V gene TRBV24-1; D ambiguous. V shed 7 bases and J shed 6 bases, with 11 bases lying between them. This CDR3 is 13 amino acids long. Germline V gene sequence: CDR1 KGHDR, CDR2 SFDVKD. CDR3 sequence: CATRQWESGELFF. In DNA, the CDR3 is TGTGCCACCAGGCAATGGGAATCCGGGGAGCTGTTTTTT.

The chain is built from TRBV19 and TRBJ2-3; D is unclear. This CDR3 is 17 amino acids long. Looked up from germline, CDR1 is LNHDA and CDR2 is SQIVND (reference sequence). Trimming took 5 bases from V and 0 from J, leaving 18 bases between them. CDR3 residues: CASSPPTTKSSTDTQYF. As DNA, the CDR3 is TGTGCCAGTAGTCCCCCGACCACTAAATCTAGCACAGATACGCAGTATTTT.

V gene TRBV30 combines with J gene TRBJ2-2; D ambiguous. The CDR3 totals 12 residues. Germline CDR1 is GTSNPN and CDR2 is SVGIG (reference sequence). Trimming stripped 0 bases from V and 6 bases from J, with 5 bases between. The chain's CDR3 is CAWSVQAGELFF. The DNA of the CDR3 is TGTGCCTGGAGTGTGCAGGCCGGGGAGCTGTTTTTT.

The table lists this clonotype with a few counts. V gene TRBV20-1 combines with J gene TRBJ2-5, with 13 nucleotides matching TRBD2. J gave up 5 bases and V 5 bases, and 8 bases lay outside the gene matches. The length of the CDR3 is 15 residues. Germline V gene sequence: CDR1 DFQATT, CDR2 SNEGSKA (reference sequence). The CDR3 DNA sequence: TGCAGTGCTCGGACTAGCGGGAGTGTTAGGGAGACCCAGTACTTC. This translates into CSARTSGSVRETQYF.

This clonotype was seen at least ten times. This sequence joins TRBV7-2 and TRBJ1-3; possible D gene TRBD1, 6 bases. Between the trimmed V and J ends, which lost 1 base and 5 bases, there was a span of 12 bases. This CDR3 has 15 residues. Germline V gene data show CDR1 as SGHTA and CDR2 as FQGNSA. CDR3 amino acids: CASSLEGGQRNTIYF. The CDR3 DNA is TGTGCCAGCAGCTTAGAGGGGGGGCAAAGAAACACCATATATTTT.

The rearrangement links TRBV2 to TRBJ1-2; D remains unclear. CDR1 and CDR2 from the germline V gene are SNHLY and FYNNEI. The CDR3 has 13 amino acids. V lost 11 bases to trimming and J lost 9 bases, with 22 bases between them. The CDR3 is CAGDGMAVGSYTF. The DNA for the CDR3 is TGTGCCGGCGACGGGATGGCAGTCGGGAGCTACACCTTC. The whole variable domain, remainder taken from reference TRBV2 and TRBJ1-2, is EPEVTQTPSHQVTQMGQEVILRCVPISNHLYFYWYRQILGQKVEFLVSFYNNEISEKSEIFDDQFSVERPDGSNFTLKIRSTKLEDSAMYFCAGDGMAVGSYTFGSGTRLTVV.

The V call is TRBV10-3, the J call TRBJ2-3; D is possibly TRBD2 (6 bases). V lost 8 bases to trimming and J lost 6 bases, with 15 bases between them. Per the germline V gene, CDR1 is ENHRY and CDR2 is SYGVKD. The CDR3 has 13 residues. The CDR3 loop is CAISVDLADTQYF. The CDR3, as DNA: TGTGCCATCTCGGTTGACCTAGCGGATACGCAGTATTTT.

CDR3 in amino acids: CASSLGGTVGEAFF. The CDR3 DNA reads TGTGCCAGCAGTTTGGGGGGTACGGTCGGTGAAGCTTTCTTT. The J gene is TRBJ1-1, the V gene TRBV28; a possible D gene is TRBD1 (5 bases). The CDR3 totals 14 residues. V dropped 3 bases and J dropped 7 bases, with 15 bases sitting between them. Germline V gives CDR1 MDHEN, CDR2 SYDVKM.

This clonotype was observed a handful of times. This sequence joins TRBV4-1 and TRBJ1-2; tentative D call: TRBD1 (5 bases). Per the germline V gene, CDR1 is MGHRA and CDR2 is YSYEKL. V lost 4 bases, J lost 8 bases, and 20 bases lay in between. CDR3 length equals 15 residues. CDR3 DNA: TGCGCCAGCAGCCCCGCTGGGCTCAGGGTTGGCGGCTACACCTTC. Protein sequence: CASSPAGLRVGGYTF.

V usage is TRBV5-6 and J usage is TRBJ1-1, with D possibly TRBD1 on 6 matching bases. CDR1 SGHDT and CDR2 YYEEEE come from the germline V gene. The CDR3 loop spans 15 amino acids. Trimming pared 0 bases from V and 5 bases from J, leaving 14 bases between. DNA for the CDR3: TGTGCCAGCAGCTTGGGTCGGGGGCGGAAAACTGAAGCTTTCTTT. It translates to CASSLGRGRKTEAFF. The full variable domain, with the rest looked up from reference TRBV5-6 and TRBJ1-1, is DAGVTQSPTHLIKTRGQQVTLRCSPKSGHDTVSWYQQALGQGPQFIFQYYEEEERQRGNFPDRFSGHQFPNYSSELNVNALLLGDSALYLCASSLGRGRKTEAFFGQGTRLTVV.

The V and J genes are TRBV4-1 and TRBJ2-7; 8 nucleotides align to TRBD1. V shed 0 bases, J shed 5 bases, and the junction held 9 bases outside the gene matches. The CDR3 length is 16 residues. Per germline, CDR1 MGHRA and CDR2 YSYEKL. CDR3 DNA: TGCGCCAGCAGCCAAGATCAGTCAGGGGGCCTGAACGAGCAGTACGTC. It encodes CASSQDQSGGLNEQYV.

As DNA, the CDR3 is TGTGCCACCAGCAAGTCGACAGGGGACGAGCAGTACGTC. Protein sequence: CATSKSTGDEQYV. V gene TRBV15 combines with J gene TRBJ2-7, with 8 bases that match TRBD1. The CDR3 runs to 13 residues. V gave up 4 bases and J gave up 5 bases; unmatched junction bases: 4. In germline, CDR1 is LNHNV, CDR2 YYDKDF (reference sequence).